The source of this T cell receptor (beta chain) is a study of blood T cell repertoires in COVID-19 (TCRdb year 2020). Looking at the study overall: The collaborator samples originated in the United States, Italy and Spain and spanned the acute and convalescent phases of COVID-19. Where available, HLA class I and class II types were obtained from metadata supplied by the sample provider rather than from assay-based typing. The sample metadata nearly always contained a de-identified subject ID, COVID-19 status, age in years and sex. The prospective study material was composed of cDNA or gDNA derived from T cells, B-cell-depleted T cells, or PBMCs. Deeply sampled blood TCRbeta repertoires from subjects exposed to, actively infected with, or recovered from COVID-19 were included in the dataset. The repertoires were released in a freely available public database intended as a resource for research on the immune response to SARS-CoV-2. Samples were obtained from the ongoing ImmuneRACE study (first 160 participants) and from over 1,000 subjects provided by 6 global collaborators. Results the study describes overall, beyond this receptor: How much clinical and demographic metadata was included differed by source and by participant, and the metadata was provided uncurated.

Whole blood was collected in K2EDTA tubes by collaborating institutions according to the institutions' own protocols. For TCRbeta analysis, collaborator samples were shipped as frozen whole blood, as isolated PBMCs, or as DNA extracted from either sample type. The immunoSEQ Assay, a bias-controlled multiplex PCR, was used to amplify TCRbeta CDR3 regions from genomic DNA. In the paper's pipeline: Nucleated cell counts per sample were estimated from amplification of reference gene primers within the assay. To quantify the absolute abundance of each unique TCRbeta CDR3 rearrangement, sequence reads were collapsed and filtered. Productive Simpson clonality was computed per sample as the square root of Simpson's diversity index over productive rearrangements. This immuneACCESS table, as held by TCRdb, lists in-frame sequences with V and J called but not all clones. Of the missing ones, under half trace to an unresolved V gene in checked studies; the others have no known cause. That table is the source of V, J and clone size, and D and trimming were worked out from the DNA. The sample table records some 110,000 clones; about nine tenths of these occur just once. The ten top clones hold about 8% of the sample.

To note about this clone: Its antigen target is currently unknown. Within one base of it there is no much larger clone, and no base qualities were kept.

CDR1 is given as KGHSH and CDR2 as LQKENI, both from the germline V gene. There are 14 amino acids in the CDR3, from cysteine to phenylalanine inclusive. Only the CDR3 region is kept as DNA, spanning 42 bases read in frame from base 1. Trimming at the junction amounts to 2 bases on V and 3 bases on J, and the germline ends lie 10 bases apart. The rearrangement joined TRBV18 to TRBJ1-1, with the D gene not confidently named. This sequence was found in a human donor in a cohort sampled during active COVID-19. What was sequenced was peripheral blood. The DNA sequence reads TGTGCCAGCTCACCAGGGCTCTGGGACACTGAAGCTTTCTTT. This codes for CASSPGLWDTEAFF.